This T cell receptor (beta chain) was identified in a study of CD8 T cells in ankylosing spondylitis (dated by TCRdb to 2016 to 2017). About the study as a whole: The study set out to find disease-linked TCR variants by profiling T cell receptor beta repertoires in ankylosing spondylitis patients and healthy donors. The whole study cohort included 108 healthy donors and around 25 ankylosing spondylitis patients. Peripheral blood samples were taken, and synovial fluid was additionally collected from ankylosing spondylitis patients. General study outcomes and caveats: Some motif variants had previously been reported in the synovial fluid and blood of reactive arthritis patients, which suggests shared mechanisms of disease initiation. Blood from ankylosing spondylitis patients appeared to be characterized by a TCR beta motif made up of several highly homologous amino acid variants. According to the report, matched synovial fluid samples from ankylosing spondylitis patients were significantly enriched for the disease-linked clones. The disease-linked clones showed a CD8+ phenotype and occurred at relatively low frequencies in peripheral blood.

Taken from cysteine to phenylalanine, the CDR3 has 12 residues. Only the CDR3 DNA stays, 36 bases, in frame from base 1. The germline V gene sets CDR1 to SGHDT and CDR2 to YYEEEE. Trimming costs V 4 bases and J 5 bases, and their ends lie 9 bases apart. This clonotype was observed at least ten times. Its antigen has not been determined. No base qualities exist here, and no much larger clone lies one base off it. Sequencing used an Illumina HiSeq 2500. Quantitative 5'-RACE with molecular barcodes was used to prepare TCR beta libraries. From the authors' description of their analysis: A new computational method based on a probabilistic model of VDJ rearrangement was used to identify disease-linked TCR variants. TCRdb applied fastp at Q25 and MiXCR to the public reads, then kept only in-frame beta chains. Under each unique CDR3 protein, matching rows form one entry showing the most common genes and DNA. TCRdb, not the authors, supplied the V and J calls. This sample is represented by about 130,000 distinct CDR3 sequences; over 6.5% of them were singletons. 12% of the sample lies in the top ten.

The chain uses TRBV5-6 and TRBJ1-1; the D gene assignment is ambiguous. This clonotype was sampled from a male donor with ankylosing spondylitis or in good health (not recorded which). Sequencing was done on a sample of blood, either unsorted or a sorted T cell fraction (not recorded which). CDR3 sequence: CASSLRWTEAFF. The DNA sequence reads TGTGCCAGCAGCCTAAGATGGACTGAAGCTTTCTTT.